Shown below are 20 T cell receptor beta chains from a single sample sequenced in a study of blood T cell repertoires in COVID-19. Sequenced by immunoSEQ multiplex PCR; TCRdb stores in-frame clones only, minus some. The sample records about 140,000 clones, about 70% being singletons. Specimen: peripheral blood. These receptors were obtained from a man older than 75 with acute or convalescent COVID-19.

The CDR3 spells CASRAGTANTGELFF. CDR3 coding DNA: TGTGCCAGCAGGGCCGGGACAGCGAACACCGGGGAGCTGTTTTTT. The gene calls are TRBV2 and TRBJ2-2; TRBD1 aligns across 7 bases. The junction had 4 bases not matched to a gene; V was cut back by 6 bases and J by 0 bases. CDR1 and CDR2 (germline): SNHLY, FYNNEI. The CDR3 sequence is 15 residues long.

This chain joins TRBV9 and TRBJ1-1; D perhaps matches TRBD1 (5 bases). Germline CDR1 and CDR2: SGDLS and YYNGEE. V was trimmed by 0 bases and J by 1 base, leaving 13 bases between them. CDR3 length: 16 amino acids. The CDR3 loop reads CASSVAPGGENTEAFF. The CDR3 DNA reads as TGTGCCAGCAGCGTAGCTCCCGGGGGTGAGAACACTGAAGCTTTCTTT.

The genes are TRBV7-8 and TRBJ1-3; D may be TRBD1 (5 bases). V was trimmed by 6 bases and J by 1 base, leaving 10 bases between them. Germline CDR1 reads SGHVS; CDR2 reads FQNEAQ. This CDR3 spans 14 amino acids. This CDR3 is CASRTTASGNTIYF. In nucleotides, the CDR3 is TGTGCCAGCAGAACGACAGCGTCTGGAAACACCATATATTTT.

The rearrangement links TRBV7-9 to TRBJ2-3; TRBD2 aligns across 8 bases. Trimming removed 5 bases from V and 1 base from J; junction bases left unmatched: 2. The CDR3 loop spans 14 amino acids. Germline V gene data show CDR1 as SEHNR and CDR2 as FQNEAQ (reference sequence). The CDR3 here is CASSAGGGTDTQYF. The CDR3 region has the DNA TGTGCCAGCAGCGCCGGGGGGGGCACAGATACGCAGTATTTT.

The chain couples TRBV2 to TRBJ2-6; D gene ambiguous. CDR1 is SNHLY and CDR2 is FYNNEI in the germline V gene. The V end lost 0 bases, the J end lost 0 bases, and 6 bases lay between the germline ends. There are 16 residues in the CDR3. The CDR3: CASSEARSSGANVLTF. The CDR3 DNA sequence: TGTGCCAGCAGTGAAGCAAGGAGCTCTGGGGCCAACGTCCTGACTTTC. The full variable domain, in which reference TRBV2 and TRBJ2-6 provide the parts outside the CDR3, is EPEVTQTPSHQVTQMGQEVILRCVPISNHLYFYWYRQILGQKVEFLVSFYNNEISEKSEIFDDQFSVERPDGSNFTLKIRSTKLEDSAMYFCASSEARSSGANVLTFGAGSRLTVL.

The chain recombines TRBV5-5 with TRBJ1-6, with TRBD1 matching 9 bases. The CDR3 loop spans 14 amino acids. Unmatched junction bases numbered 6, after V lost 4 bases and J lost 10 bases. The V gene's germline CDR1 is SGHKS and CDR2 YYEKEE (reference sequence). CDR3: CASSLDRGDSPLHF. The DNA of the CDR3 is TGTGCCAGCAGCCTCGACAGGGGGGACTCACCCCTCCACTTT.

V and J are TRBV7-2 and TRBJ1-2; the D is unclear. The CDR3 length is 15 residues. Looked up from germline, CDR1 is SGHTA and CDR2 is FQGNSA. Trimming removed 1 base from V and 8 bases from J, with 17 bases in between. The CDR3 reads CASSLVGLGIAGYTF. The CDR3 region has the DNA TGTGCCAGCAGCTTAGTGGGTCTGGGCATCGCGGGCTACACCTTC.

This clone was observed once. CDR3 sequence: CASSNRDTPGGNQPQHF. The CDR3 DNA sequence: TGTGCCAGCAGCAACCGGGACACCCCTGGGGGCAATCAGCCCCAGCATTTT. The chain carries TRBV7-8 and TRBJ1-5; D is possibly TRBD1 (6 bases). V gave up 5 bases and J gave up 2 bases, with 19 bases separating them. The CDR3 covers 17 residues. Germline assignment: CDR1 SGHVS and CDR2 FQNEAQ.

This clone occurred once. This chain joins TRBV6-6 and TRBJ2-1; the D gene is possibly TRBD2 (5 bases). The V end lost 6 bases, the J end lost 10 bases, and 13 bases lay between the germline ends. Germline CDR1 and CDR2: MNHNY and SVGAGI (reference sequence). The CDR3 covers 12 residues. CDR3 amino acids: CASSLLAGEQFF. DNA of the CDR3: TGTGCCAGCAGCCTCCTAGCCGGGGAGCAGTTCTTC.

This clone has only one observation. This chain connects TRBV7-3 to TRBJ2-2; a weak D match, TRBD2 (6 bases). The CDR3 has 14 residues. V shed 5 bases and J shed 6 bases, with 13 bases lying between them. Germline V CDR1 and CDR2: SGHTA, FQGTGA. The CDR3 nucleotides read TGTGCCAGCAGCCCAGTATGGGGGGCCGGGGAGCTGTTTTTT. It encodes CASSPVWGAGELFF.

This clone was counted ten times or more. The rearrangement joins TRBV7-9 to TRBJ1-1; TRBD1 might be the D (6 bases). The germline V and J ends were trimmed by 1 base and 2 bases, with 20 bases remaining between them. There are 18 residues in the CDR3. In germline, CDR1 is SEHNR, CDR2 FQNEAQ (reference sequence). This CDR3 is CASSLDSPIGTQNTEAFF. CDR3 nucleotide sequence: TGTGCCAGCAGCTTAGATAGTCCGATCGGGACACAAAACACTGAAGCTTTCTTT.

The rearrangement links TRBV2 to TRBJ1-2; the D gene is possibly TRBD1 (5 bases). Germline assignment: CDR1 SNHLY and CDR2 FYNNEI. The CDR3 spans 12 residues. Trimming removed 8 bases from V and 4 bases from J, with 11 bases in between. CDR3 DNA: TGTGCCAGCGGAGACAGCCCCTATGGCTACACCTTC. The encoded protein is CASGDSPYGYTF.

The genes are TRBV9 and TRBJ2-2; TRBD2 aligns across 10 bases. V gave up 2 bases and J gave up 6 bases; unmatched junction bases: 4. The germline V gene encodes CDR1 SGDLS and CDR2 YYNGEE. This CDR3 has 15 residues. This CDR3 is CASSVSGGAAGELFF. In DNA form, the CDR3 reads TGTGCCAGCAGCGTCAGCGGGGGGGCCGCCGGGGAGCTGTTTTTT.

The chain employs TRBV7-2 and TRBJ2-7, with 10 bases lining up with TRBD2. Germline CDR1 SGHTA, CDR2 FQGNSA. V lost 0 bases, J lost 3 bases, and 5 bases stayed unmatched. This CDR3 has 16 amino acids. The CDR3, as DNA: TGTGCCAGCAGCTTAGCGTGGTCTAGCGGGAGCTACGAGCAGTACTTC. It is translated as CASSLAWSSGSYEQYF.

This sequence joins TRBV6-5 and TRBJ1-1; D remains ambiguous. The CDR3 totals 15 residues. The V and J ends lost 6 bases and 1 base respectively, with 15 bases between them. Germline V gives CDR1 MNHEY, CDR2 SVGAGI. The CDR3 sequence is CASSRTVSGNTEAFF. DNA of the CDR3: TGTGCCAGCAGCCGAACGGTGAGCGGGAACACTGAAGCTTTCTTT.

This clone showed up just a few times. The CDR3, as DNA: TGTGCCAGCAGCGTAGGGGGCGCCGAAAACATTCAGTACTTC. It yields the protein CASSVGGAENIQYF. V is TRBV5-4 and J is TRBJ2-4; 7 bases are shared with TRBD1. Per the germline V gene, CDR1 is SGHNT and CDR2 is YYREEE (reference sequence). J was trimmed by 5 bases and V by 4 bases; bases with no gene match: 6. The CDR3 extends over 14 amino acids.

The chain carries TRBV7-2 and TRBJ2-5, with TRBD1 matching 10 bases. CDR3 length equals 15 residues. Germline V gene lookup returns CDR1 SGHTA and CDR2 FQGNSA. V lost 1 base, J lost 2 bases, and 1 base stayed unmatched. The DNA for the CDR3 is TGTGCCAGCAGCTTAGGACAGGGGGCACAAGAGACCCAGTACTTC. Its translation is CASSLGQGAQETQYF.

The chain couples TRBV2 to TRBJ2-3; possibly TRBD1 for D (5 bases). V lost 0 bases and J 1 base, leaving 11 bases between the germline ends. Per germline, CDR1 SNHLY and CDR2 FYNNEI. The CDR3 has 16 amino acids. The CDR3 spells CASSEAQGRGTDTQYF. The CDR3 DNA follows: TGTGCCAGCAGTGAAGCTCAGGGTAGGGGCACAGATACGCAGTATTTT.

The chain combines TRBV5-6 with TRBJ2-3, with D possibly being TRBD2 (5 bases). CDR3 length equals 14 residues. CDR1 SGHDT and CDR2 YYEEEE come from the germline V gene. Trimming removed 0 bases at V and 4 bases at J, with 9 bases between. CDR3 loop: CASSLVRVPDTQYF. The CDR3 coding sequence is TGTGCCAGCAGCTTGGTGAGGGTCCCAGATACGCAGTATTTT. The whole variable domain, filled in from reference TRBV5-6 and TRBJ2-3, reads DAGVTQSPTHLIKTRGQQVTLRCSPKSGHDTVSWYQQALGQGPQFIFQYYEEEERQRGNFPDRFSGHQFPNYSSELNVNALLLGDSALYLCASSLVRVPDTQYFGPGTRLTVL.

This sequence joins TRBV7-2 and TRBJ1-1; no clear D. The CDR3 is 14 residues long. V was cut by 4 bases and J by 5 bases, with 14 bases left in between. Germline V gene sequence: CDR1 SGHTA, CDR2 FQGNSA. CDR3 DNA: TGTGCCAGCAGCTCAACGAACTCAGGAACTGAAGCTTTCTTT. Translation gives CASSSTNSGTEAFF.